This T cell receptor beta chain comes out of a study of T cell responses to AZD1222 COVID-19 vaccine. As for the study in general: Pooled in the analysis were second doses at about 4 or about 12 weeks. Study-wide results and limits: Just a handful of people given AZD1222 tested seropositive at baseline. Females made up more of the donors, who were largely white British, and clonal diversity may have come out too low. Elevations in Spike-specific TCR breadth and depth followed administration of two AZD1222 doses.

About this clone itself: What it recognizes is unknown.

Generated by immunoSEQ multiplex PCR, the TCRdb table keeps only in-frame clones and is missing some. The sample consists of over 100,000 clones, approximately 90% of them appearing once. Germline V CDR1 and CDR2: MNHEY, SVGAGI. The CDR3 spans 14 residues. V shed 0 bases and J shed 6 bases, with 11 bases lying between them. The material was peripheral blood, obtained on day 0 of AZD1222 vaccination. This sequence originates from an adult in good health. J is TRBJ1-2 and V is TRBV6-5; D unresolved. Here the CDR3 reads CASSYSWEGDGYTF. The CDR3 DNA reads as TGTGCCAGCAGTTACTCGTGGGAAGGAGATGGCTACACCTTC.